The present TCR beta chain was sequenced within a study of shared T cell receptors in the human thymus. The data were produced by immunoSEQ multiplex PCR, yet TCRdb's version contains in-frame clones alone and is incomplete. The profile shows hundreds of thousands of clones, about 84% of them singletons. Germline assignment: CDR1 LGHNT and CDR2 FRNRAP. Trimming at V came to 1 base and at J to 5 bases, leaving 10 bases not matched to a gene. This CDR3 is built from 17 residues. The same data also went into a second study, on human thymus T cells.

The clonotype comes from a boy under three years old with a congenital heart defect. This chain connects TRBV12-5 to TRBJ2-1, with 8 nucleotides matching TRBD1. The sequencing sample was made of thymocytes. CDR3 amino acids: CASGLDHPDRENNEQFF. The CDR3 coding sequence is TGTGCTAGTGGTTTGGACCACCCGGACAGGGAAAACAATGAGCAGTTCTTC.